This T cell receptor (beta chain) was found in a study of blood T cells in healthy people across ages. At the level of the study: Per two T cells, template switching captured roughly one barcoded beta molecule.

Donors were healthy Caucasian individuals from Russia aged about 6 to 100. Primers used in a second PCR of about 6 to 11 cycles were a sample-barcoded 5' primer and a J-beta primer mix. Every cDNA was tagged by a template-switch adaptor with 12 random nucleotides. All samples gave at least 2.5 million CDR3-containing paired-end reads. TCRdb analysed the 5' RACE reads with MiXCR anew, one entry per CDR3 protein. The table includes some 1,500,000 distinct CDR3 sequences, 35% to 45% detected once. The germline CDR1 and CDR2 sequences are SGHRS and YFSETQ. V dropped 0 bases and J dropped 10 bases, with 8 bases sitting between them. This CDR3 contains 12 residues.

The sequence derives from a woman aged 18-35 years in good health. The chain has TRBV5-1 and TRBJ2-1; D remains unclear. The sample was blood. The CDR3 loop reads CASSLVRTEQFF. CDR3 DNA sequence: TGCGCCAGCAGCTTGGTTCGGACCGAGCAGTTCTTC. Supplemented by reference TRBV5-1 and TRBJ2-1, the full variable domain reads KAGVTQTPRYLIKTRGQQVTLSCSPISGHRSVSWYQQTPGQGLQFLFEYFSETQRNKGNFPGRFSGRQFSNSRSEMNVSTLELGDSALYLCASSLVRTEQFFGPGTRLTVL.